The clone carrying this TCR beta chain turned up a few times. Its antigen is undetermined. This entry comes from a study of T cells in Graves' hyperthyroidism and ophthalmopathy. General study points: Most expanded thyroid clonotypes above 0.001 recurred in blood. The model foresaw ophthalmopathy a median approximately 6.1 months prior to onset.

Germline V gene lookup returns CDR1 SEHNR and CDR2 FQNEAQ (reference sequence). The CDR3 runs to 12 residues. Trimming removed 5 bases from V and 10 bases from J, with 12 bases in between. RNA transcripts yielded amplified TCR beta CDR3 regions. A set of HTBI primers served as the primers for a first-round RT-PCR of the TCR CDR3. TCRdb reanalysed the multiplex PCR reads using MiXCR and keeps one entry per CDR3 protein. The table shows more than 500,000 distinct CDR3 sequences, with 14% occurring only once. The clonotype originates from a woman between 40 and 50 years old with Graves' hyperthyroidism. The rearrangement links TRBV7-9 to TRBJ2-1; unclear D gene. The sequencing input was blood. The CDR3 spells CASSRVGREQFF. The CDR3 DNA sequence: TGTGCCAGCAGCCGGGTTGGCAGGGAGCAGTTCTTC.